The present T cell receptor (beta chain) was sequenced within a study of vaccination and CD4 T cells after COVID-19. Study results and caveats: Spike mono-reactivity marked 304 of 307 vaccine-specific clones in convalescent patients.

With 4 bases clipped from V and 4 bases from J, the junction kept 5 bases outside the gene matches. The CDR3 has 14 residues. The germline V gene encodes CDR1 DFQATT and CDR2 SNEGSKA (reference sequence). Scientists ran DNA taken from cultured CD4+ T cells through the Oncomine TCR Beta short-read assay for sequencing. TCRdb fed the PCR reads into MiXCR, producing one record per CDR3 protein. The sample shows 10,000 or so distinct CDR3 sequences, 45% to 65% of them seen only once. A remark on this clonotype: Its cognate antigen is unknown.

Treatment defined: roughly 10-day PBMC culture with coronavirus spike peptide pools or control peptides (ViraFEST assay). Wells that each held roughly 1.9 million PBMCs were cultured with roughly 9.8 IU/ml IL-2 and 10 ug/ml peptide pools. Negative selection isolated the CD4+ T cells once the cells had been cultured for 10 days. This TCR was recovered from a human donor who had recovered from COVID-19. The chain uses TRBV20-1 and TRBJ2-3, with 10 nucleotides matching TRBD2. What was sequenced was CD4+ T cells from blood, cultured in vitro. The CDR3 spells CSAISSGGPDTQYF. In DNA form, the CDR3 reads TGCAGTGCTATTTCTAGCGGGGGCCCAGATACGCAGTATTTT.